This T cell receptor (beta chain) was documented in a study of preoperative IRX-2 immunotherapy in early breast cancer. Sequencing was performed with immunoSEQ multiplex PCR; in TCRdb, only in-frame clones are kept and a portion is missing. This table holds more than 20,000 clones, 75% to 80% found once. The CDR3 is 13 amino acids. Treatment defined: preoperative locoregional IRX-2 cytokine immunotherapy. Preoperative locoregional IRX-2 cytokine immunotherapy was tested in the phase Ib source study. Notes on this clone: The junction shows a germline mismatch at one end, possibly a read error.

The chain recombines TRBV7-1 with TRBJ1-2; D is unresolved. TRBV7-1 is annotated as an ORF whose role is uncertain. The material was lymph node tissue, obtained before IRX-2 immunotherapy. This sequence originates from a human donor with breast cancer. CDR3 residues: CASRSKCSYGYTF. The CDR3 nucleotides read TGTGCTAGCAGGTCTAAATGCAGCTATGGCTACACCTTC.